These 13 T cell receptor beta chains originate from one sample sequenced in a study of PD-1 blockade in classical Hodgkin lymphoma (dated by TCRdb to the early 2020s). The library was prepared using the immunoSEQ multiplex PCR assay. TCRdb took over this immuneACCESS table, retaining in-frame rearrangements with V and J assigned. Such tables are incomplete; in checked studies, under half of the missing clones stem from an unresolved V gene, and the remainder is unexplained. Here the sample has 40,000 to 45,000 clones; over 75% occur a single time. 13% of the sample comes from the top ten. The label giving this sample's time point can be read as: cycle 1 day 1 (C1D1), immediately before nivolumab initiation. Every trial patient had relapsed after autologous stem cell transplantation, and cohorts A, B and C differed in prior brentuximab vedotin exposure. The sequencing used peripheral blood mononuclear cells (PBMCs), collected at baseline. These receptors all come from a human donor with classical Hodgkin lymphoma.

The V and J genes are TRBV14 and TRBJ2-5; D is ambiguous. The CDR3 totals 14 residues. CDR1 SGHDN and CDR2 FVKESK come from the germline V gene. The V and J ends lost 5 bases and 1 base respectively, with 11 bases between them. The CDR3 protein is CASSRSTTQETQYF. CDR3 DNA sequence: TGTGCCAGCAGCAGGTCTACCACCCAAGAGACCCAGTACTTC.

This clone appeared a few times. This rearrangement joins TRBV16 to TRBJ1-2; TRBD1 matches at 9 bases. The CDR3 length is 13 residues. CDR1 and CDR2 (germline): KGHSY, FQNENV. V lost 4 bases and J lost 8; bases outside the gene matches: 5. Here the CDR3 DNA reads TGTGCCAGCAGCCTGGACAGGGGTGTCGGCTACACCTTC. It encodes CASSLDRGVGYTF.

The V gene is TRBV2, the J gene TRBJ1-2; 8 bases are shared with TRBD1. Germline V CDR1 and CDR2: SNHLY, FYNNEI. V shed 5 bases and J 4 bases; nucleotides not matched to a gene: 9. The CDR3 runs to 15 residues. The CDR3 sequence is CASSHPDRAGYGYTF. The CDR3 region has the DNA TGTGCCAGCAGTCACCCGGACAGGGCTGGCTATGGCTACACCTTC.

The sample holds a few counts of this clone. The chain is built from TRBV15 and TRBJ1-4; D is possibly TRBD1 (6 bases). The CDR3 consists of 16 residues. Germline V gene sequence: CDR1 LNHNV, CDR2 YYDKDF (reference sequence). V gave up 5 bases and J gave up 5 bases, with 18 bases separating them. The CDR3 DNA reads as TGTGCCACCAGCGGGGGCAACTCTAGATTAAATGAAAAACTGTTTTTT. It specifies CATSGGNSRLNEKLFF.

The chain has TRBV2 and TRBJ1-6, with 9 nucleotides matching TRBD1. CDR1 is SNHLY, CDR2 FYNNEI, per germline. V shed 8 bases, J shed 6 bases, and the junction held 5 bases outside the gene matches. The CDR3 is 14 amino acids. The CDR3 sequence: CASCPTGGNSPLHF. The CDR3 nucleotides read TGTGCCAGCTGCCCGACAGGGGGTAATTCACCCCTCCACTTT.

In this sample, this clone turned up a few times. The chain has TRBV25-1 and TRBJ1-2; D is ambiguous. The germline V gene encodes CDR1 MGHDK and CDR2 SYGVNS. This CDR3 has 13 residues. The ends were cut back, 6 bases at V and 4 bases at J, with 12 bases in the middle. The CDR3 coding sequence is TGTGCCAGCAGCGGGTACGAGAGCTATGGCTACACCTTC. Its protein product is CASSGYESYGYTF.

This chain's CDR3 is CASTNRYRDSPNNEQFF. The CDR3 DNA reads TGTGCCAGCACCAACCGGTATAGGGACAGCCCCAACAATGAGCAGTTCTTC. The chain combines TRBV7-9 with TRBJ2-1, with 7 bases identical to TRBD1. Germline CDR1 reads SEHNR; CDR2 reads FQNEAQ (reference sequence). V lost 7 bases to trimming and J lost 5 bases; unmatched junction nucleotides: 17. CDR3 size: 17 residues.

This clone was recorded a few times. The gene calls are TRBV27 and TRBJ2-7; weak D call: TRBD1 (6 bases). V lost 5 bases, J lost 3 bases, and 11 bases lay in between. CDR1 is MNHEY, CDR2 SMNVEV, per germline (reference sequence). The CDR3 covers 13 residues. The CDR3 loop reads CASSRGWDYEQYF. The DNA of the CDR3 is TGTGCCAGCAGTAGGGGGTGGGACTACGAGCAGTACTTC.

V usage is TRBV4-3 and J usage is TRBJ1-2; perhaps TRBD1 as D (6 bases). V was pared by 0 bases and J by 1 base, with 15 bases between. The germline gives CDR1 LGHNA, CDR2 YSLEER. This CDR3 region has 17 residues. CDR3 DNA: TGCGCCAGCAGCCAAGATCGAACGGGGGGGCTTAACTATGGCTACACCTTC. This encodes CASSQDRTGGLNYGYTF.

In this sample, this clone turned up a few times. The rearrangement links TRBV29-1 to TRBJ1-6; D call uncertain. V was cut by 4 bases and J by 7 bases, with 11 bases left in between. CDR1 SQVTM and CDR2 ANQGSEA come from the germline V gene. The CDR3 spans 13 residues. The CDR3 sequence is CSVGVAENSPLHF. In DNA form, the CDR3 reads TGCAGCGTTGGAGTAGCAGAAAATTCACCCCTCCACTTT.

This clone was detected only a few times. The chain is built from TRBV4-1 and TRBJ2-2; 7 bases are shared with TRBD2. The V gene's germline CDR1 is MGHRA and CDR2 YSYEKL. V lost 3 bases to trimming and J lost 0 bases; unmatched junction nucleotides: 13. This CDR3 comprises 19 residues. The CDR3 loop is CASSHPPVGGGTNTGELFF. CDR3 bases: TGCGCCAGCAGCCACCCCCCGGTCGGCGGGGGAACGAACACCGGGGAGCTGTTTTTT.

This chain joins TRBV29-1 and TRBJ1-5, with TRBD1 matching 7 bases. V shed 6 bases, J shed 0 bases, and the junction held 5 bases outside the gene matches. The length of the CDR3 is 14 residues. Per germline, CDR1 SQVTM and CDR2 ANQGSEA. This CDR3 is CSVAQGNSNQPQHF. CDR3 nucleotides: TGCAGCGTCGCACAGGGGAATAGCAATCAGCCCCAGCATTTT.

The rearrangement joins TRBV5-5 to TRBJ2-3; D is possibly TRBD1 (6 bases). Germline V gene data show CDR1 as SGHKS and CDR2 as YYEKEE (reference sequence). V lost 2 bases and J lost 0, with 13 bases in between. The CDR3 contains 16 residues. CDR3 bases: TGTGCCAGCAGCTTTCGTACAGGGTCTAGCACAGATACGCAGTATTTT. It yields the protein CASSFRTGSSTDTQYF.